Below, one T cell receptor (beta chain) is given with its context. The entry originates in a study of blood T cell repertoires in COVID-19. At the level of the study: COVID-19 samples, acute and convalescent, were from the United States, Italy and Spain. T cells, B-cell-depleted T cells, or PBMCs provided the cDNA or gDNA that served as material.

CDR1 MNHEY and CDR2 SMNVEV come from the germline V gene (reference sequence). The V end lost 3 bases, the J end lost 4 bases, and 16 bases lay between the germline ends. The CDR3 runs 15 residues. In the study's own analysis: Reference gene primer amplification gave nucleated cell count estimates. Using immunoSEQ multiplex PCR, the repertoire was profiled, and TCRdb retains in-frame clones only, with some absent. That table supplies the V and J calls and clone size; D and trimming were determined from the DNA. Of 150,000 or so clones in the sample, approximately 92% were seen once. The rearrangement uses TRBV27 and TRBJ2-7; possibly TRBD2 for D (6 bases). The receptor comes from a man younger than 30 with COVID-19, enrolled during active disease. Sequenced input: peripheral blood. CDR3 sequence: CASSFRVAGRYEQYF. The DNA of the CDR3 is TGTGCCAGCAGTTTTAGGGTGGCGGGACGGTACGAGCAGTACTTC.